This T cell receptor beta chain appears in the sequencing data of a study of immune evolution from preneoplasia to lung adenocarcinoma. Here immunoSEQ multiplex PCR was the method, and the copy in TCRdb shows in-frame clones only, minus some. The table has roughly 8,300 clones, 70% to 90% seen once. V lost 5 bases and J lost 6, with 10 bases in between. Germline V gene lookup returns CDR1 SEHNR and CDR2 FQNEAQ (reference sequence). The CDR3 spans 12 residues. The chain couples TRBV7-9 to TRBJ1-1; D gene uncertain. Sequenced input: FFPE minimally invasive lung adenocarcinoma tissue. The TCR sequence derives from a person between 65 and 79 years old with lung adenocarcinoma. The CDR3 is CASSPPGAEAFF. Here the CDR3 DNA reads TGTGCCAGCAGCCCCCCGGGCGCTGAAGCTTTCTTT.